What follows describes a single TCR beta chain. Its antigen remains undetermined. There are no base qualities to consult, and no much larger clone falls within one base. TCRbeta CDR3 regions were amplified from genomic DNA by means of the immunoSEQ Assay, a bias-controlled multiplex PCR. The published analysis was carried out like this. Within the assay, amplification of reference gene primers was used to estimate how many nucleated cells each sample contained. To quantify the absolute abundance of each unique TCRbeta CDR3 rearrangement, sequence reads were collapsed and filtered. For each sample, productive Simpson clonality was calculated as the square root of Simpson's diversity index across productive rearrangements. In its TCRdb copy, this immuneACCESS table keeps in-frame sequences only and misses some clones. Where compared with another copy, unresolved V genes explain less than half of these, and the others have no known cause. V and J calls and clone size follow that table, whereas D and trimming were derived from the DNA. The sample table contains 220,000 or so clones; only one count was recorded for approximately 90% of them. The top ten clonotypes cover approximately 0.77% of the sample.

V sheds 0 bases and J sheds 0 bases, leaving 7 bases between their ends. From the cysteine through the phenylalanine, the CDR3 covers 14 amino acids. CDR3 DNA only is kept here, 42 bases in frame from base 1. Based on the germline V gene, the CDR1 and CDR2 sequences are SGHRS and YFSETQ. The data are from a study of blood T cell repertoires in COVID-19 (dated by TCRdb to about 2020). Study-level background: Samples covering the acute and convalescent phases of COVID-19 were provided by collaborators in the United States, Italy and Spain. The prospective study material was composed of cDNA or gDNA derived from T cells, B-cell-depleted T cells, or PBMCs. Deeply sampled blood TCRbeta repertoires from subjects exposed to, actively infected with, or recovered from COVID-19 were included in the dataset. The repertoires were released in a freely available public database intended as a resource for research on the immune response to SARS-CoV-2. The samples were drawn from two sources: the first 160 participants of the ongoing ImmuneRACE study, and fewer than 1,500 subjects contributed by 6 global collaborators. The sample metadata nearly always contained a de-identified subject ID, COVID-19 status, age in years and sex. HLA class I and class II types, where available, came from metadata supplied by the sample provider rather than from assay-based typing.

The research as a whole found: The amount of clinical and demographic metadata varied by source and participant and was provided uncurated.

At one collaborating source in Seattle, patients were enrolled during active infection and were followed longitudinally through the course of disease. The collaborating institutions used their own protocols to collect whole blood in K2EDTA tubes. For TCRbeta analysis, collaborator samples were shipped as frozen whole blood, as isolated PBMCs, or as DNA extracted from either sample type. The rearrangement combines TRBV5-1 with TRBJ2-7; perhaps TRBD1 is the D gene, with 5 bases matching. The receptor's source is a man in his fifties or sixties with COVID-19, enrolled during active disease. Sequencing input: peripheral blood. The nucleotide sequence reads TGCGCCAGCAGCTTGGCAGGGTTCTCCTACGAGCAGTACTTC. Its product reads: CASSLAGFSYEQYF.